A single TCR beta chain is shown here with its context. As originally analysed: Counts of nucleated cells, estimated from reference gene primer amplification, were obtained. Assay used: immunoSEQ multiplex PCR; TCRdb lists only in-frame clones, some missing. The D gene and trimming were derived from the DNA, and the V and J assignments and clone size from that table. The data contain under 35,000 clones, around 87% of them singletons. The CDR3 length is 15 residues. From germline, CDR1 is LNHDA and CDR2 SQIVND (reference sequence). The V gene lost 8 bases and the J gene lost 6 bases, with 20 bases spanning the gap. This entry comes from a study of blood T cell repertoires in COVID-19.

The receptor was isolated from a human donor in a cohort sampled during active COVID-19. V usage is TRBV19 and J usage is TRBJ2-1; a weak D match, TRBD2 (7 bases). The sequencing sample was made of peripheral blood. The CDR3 reads CASYPRGGMFNEQFF. The CDR3 region has the DNA TGTGCCAGTTACCCGAGGGGGGGCATGTTCAATGAGCAGTTCTTC. The full variable domain, in which reference TRBV19 and TRBJ2-1 provide the parts outside the CDR3, is DGGITQSPKYLFRKEGQNVTLSCEQNLNHDAMYWYRQDPGQGLRLIYYSQIVNDFQKGDIAEGYSVSREKKESFPLTVTSAQKNPTAFYLCASYPRGGMFNEQFFGPGTRLTVL.